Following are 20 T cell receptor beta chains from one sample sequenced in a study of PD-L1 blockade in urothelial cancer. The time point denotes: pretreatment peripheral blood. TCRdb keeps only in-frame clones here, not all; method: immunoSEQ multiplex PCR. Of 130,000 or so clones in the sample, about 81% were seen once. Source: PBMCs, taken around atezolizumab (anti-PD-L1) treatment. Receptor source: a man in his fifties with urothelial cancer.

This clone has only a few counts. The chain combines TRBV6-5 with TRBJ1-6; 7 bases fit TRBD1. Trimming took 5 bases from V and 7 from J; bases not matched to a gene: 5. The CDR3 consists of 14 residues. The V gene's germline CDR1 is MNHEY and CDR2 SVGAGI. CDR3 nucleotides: TGTGCCAGCAGTATGGGACAGTGGAATTCACCCCTCCACTTT. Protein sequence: CASSMGQWNSPLHF.

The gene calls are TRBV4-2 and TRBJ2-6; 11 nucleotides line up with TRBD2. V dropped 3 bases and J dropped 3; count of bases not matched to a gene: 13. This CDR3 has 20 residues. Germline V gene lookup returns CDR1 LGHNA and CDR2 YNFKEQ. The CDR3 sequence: CASSHQVAKLAGVGANVLTF. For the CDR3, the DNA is TGTGCCAGCAGCCATCAGGTCGCCAAACTAGCGGGAGTTGGGGCCAACGTCCTGACTTTC.

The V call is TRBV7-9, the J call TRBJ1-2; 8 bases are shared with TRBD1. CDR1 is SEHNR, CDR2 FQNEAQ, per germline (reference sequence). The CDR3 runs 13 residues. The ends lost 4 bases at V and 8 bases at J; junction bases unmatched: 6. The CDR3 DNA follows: TGTGCCAGCAGCTCAGGGGGCGCCTGGGGCTACACCTTC. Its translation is CASSSGGAWGYTF.

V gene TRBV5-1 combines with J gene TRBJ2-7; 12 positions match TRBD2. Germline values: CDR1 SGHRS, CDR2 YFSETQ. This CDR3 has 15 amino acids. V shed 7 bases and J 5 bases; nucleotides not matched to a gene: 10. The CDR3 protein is CASHYLAGGTNEQYF. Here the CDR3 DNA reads TGCGCCAGCCACTACCTAGCGGGAGGGACTAACGAGCAGTACTTC. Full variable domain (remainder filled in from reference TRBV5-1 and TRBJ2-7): KAGVTQTPRYLIKTRGQQVTLSCSPISGHRSVSWYQQTPGQGLQFLFEYFSETQRNKGNFPGRFSGRQFSNSRSEMNVSTLELGDSALYLCASHYLAGGTNEQYFGPGTRLTVT.

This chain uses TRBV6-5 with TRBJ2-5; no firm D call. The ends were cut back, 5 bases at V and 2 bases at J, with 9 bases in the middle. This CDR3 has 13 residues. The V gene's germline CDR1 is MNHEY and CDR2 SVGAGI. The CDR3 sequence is CASSARPQETQYF. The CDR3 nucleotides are TGTGCCAGCAGTGCGCGGCCACAAGAGACCCAGTACTTC.

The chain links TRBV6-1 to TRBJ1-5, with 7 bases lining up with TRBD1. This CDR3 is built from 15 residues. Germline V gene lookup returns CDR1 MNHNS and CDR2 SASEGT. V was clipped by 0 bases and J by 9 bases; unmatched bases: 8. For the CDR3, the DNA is TGTGCCAGCAGTGAAGCCGGCCCCTACAGGGGGCCCCAGCATTTT. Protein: CASSEAGPYRGPQHF.

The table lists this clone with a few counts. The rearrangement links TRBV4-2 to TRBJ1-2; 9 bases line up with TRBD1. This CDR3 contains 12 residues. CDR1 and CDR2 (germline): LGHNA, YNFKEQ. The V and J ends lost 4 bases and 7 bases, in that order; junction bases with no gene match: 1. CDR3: CASSRTGAGYTF. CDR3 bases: TGTGCCAGCAGCCGGACAGGGGCTGGCTACACCTTC.

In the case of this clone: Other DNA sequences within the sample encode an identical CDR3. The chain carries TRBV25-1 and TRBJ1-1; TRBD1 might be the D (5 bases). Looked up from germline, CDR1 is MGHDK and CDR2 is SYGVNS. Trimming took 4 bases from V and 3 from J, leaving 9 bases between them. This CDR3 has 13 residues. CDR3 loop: CASSGQGYTEAFF. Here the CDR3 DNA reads TGTGCCAGCAGTGGGCAGGGTTACACTGAAGCTTTCTTT.

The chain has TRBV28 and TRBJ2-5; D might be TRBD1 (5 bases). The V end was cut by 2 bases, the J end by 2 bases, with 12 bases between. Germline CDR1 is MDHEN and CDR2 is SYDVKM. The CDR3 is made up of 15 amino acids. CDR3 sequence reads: CASSLIGVRQETQYF. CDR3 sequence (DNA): TGTGCCAGCAGTTTAATAGGGGTGCGGCAAGAGACCCAGTACTTC.

DNA of the CDR3: TGCGCCAGCAGCCAGGGACAGTGGGGCGAGACCCAGTACTTC. Its translation is CASSQGQWGETQYF. V and J are TRBV5-1 and TRBJ2-5, with 7 bases identical to TRBD1. The CDR3 sequence is 14 residues long. V dropped 4 bases and J dropped 5; count of bases not matched to a gene: 8. The germline V gene encodes CDR1 SGHRS and CDR2 YFSETQ.

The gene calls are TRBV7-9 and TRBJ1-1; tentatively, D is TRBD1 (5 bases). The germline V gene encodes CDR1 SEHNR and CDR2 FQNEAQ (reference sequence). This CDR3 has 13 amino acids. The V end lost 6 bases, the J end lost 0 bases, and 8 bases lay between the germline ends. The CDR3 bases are TGTGCCAGCAGAGGGGCGCTGAACACTGAAGCTTTCTTT. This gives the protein CASRGALNTEAFF. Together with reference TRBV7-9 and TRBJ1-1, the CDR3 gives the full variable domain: DTGVSQNPRHKITKRGQNVTFRCDPISEHNRLYWYRQTLGQGPEFLTYFQNEAQLEKSRLLSDRFSAERPKGSFSTLEIQRTEQGDSAMYLCASRGALNTEAFFGQGTRLTVV.

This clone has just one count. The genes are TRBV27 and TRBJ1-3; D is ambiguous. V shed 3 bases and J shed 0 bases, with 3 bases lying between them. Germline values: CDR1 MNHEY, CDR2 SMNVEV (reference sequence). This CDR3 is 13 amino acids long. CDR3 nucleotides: TGTGCCAGCAGTTTGAGCTCTGGAAACACCATATATTTT. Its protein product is CASSLSSGNTIYF.

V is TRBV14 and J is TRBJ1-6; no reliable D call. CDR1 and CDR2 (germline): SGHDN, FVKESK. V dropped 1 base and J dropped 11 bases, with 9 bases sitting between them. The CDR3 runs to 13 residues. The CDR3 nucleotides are TGTGCCAGCAGCCAAGTCCGCACAGCACCCCTCCACTTT. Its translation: CASSQVRTAPLHF.

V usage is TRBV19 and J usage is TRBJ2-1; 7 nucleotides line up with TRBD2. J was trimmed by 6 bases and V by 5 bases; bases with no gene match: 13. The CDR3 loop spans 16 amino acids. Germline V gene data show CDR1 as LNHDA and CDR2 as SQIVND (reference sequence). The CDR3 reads CASSPRGSGISNEQFF. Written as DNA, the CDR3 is TGTGCCAGTAGTCCCCGGGGGAGCGGGATTTCCAATGAGCAGTTCTTC.

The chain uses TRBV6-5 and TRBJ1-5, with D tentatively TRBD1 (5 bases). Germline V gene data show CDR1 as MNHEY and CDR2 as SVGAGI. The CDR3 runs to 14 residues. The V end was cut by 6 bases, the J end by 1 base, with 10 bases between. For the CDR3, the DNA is TGTGCCAGCAGCCCTTGGGGCAGCAATCAGCCCCAGCATTTT. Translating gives CASSPWGSNQPQHF.

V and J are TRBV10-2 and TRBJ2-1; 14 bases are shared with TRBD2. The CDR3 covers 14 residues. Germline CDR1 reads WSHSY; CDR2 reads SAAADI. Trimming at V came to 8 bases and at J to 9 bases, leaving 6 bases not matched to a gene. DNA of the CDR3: TGCGCCAGCGGGACTAGCGGGAGCGACAGTGAGCAGTTCTTC. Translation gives CASGTSGSDSEQFF.

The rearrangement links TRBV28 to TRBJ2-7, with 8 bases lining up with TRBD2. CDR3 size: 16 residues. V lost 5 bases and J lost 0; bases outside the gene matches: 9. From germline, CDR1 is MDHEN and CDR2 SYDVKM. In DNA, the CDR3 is TGTGCCAGCAGTCGGGGGGGTAGCGCGAGCTCCTACGAGCAGTACTTC. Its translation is CASSRGGSASSYEQYF.

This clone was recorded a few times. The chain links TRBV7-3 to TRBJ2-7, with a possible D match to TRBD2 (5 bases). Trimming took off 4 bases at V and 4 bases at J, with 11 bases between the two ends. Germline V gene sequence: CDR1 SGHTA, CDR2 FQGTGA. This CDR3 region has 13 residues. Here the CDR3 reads CASSWGDDYEQYF. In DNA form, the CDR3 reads TGTGCCAGCAGCTGGGGAGACGATTACGAGCAGTACTTC.

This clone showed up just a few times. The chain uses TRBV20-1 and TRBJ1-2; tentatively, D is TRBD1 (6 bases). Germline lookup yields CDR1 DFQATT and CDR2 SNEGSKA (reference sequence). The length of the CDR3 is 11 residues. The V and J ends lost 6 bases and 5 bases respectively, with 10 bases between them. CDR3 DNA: TGCAGTGCAATCAGGGGATATGGCTACACCTTC. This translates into CSAIRGYGYTF.

CDR3 DNA sequence: TGTGCCAGCTCACCCCCCTGGGGGAGGGTGACAGATACGCAGTATTTT. Encoded protein: CASSPPWGRVTDTQYF. This chain connects TRBV18 to TRBJ2-3; 7 positions match TRBD2. J lost 3 bases, V lost 3 bases, and 9 bases had no gene match. Germline V gives CDR1 KGHSH, CDR2 LQKENI. The CDR3 is made up of 16 amino acids. The whole variable domain, filled in from reference TRBV18 and TRBJ2-3, reads NAGVMQNPRHLVRRRGQEARLRCSPMKGHSHVYWYRQLPEEGLKFMVYLQKENIIDESGMPKERFSAEFPKEGPSILRIQQVVRGDSAAYFCASSPPWGRVTDTQYFGPGTRLTVL.